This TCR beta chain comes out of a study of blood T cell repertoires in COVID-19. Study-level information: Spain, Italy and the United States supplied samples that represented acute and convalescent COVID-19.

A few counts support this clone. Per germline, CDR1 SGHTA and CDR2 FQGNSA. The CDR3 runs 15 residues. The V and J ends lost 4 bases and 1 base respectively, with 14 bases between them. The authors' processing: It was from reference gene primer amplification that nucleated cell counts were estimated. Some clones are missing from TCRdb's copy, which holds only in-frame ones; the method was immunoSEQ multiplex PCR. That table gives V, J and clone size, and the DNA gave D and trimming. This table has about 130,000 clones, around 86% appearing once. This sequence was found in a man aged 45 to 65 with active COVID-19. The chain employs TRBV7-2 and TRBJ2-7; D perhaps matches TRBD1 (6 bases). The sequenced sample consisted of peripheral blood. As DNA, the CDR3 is TGTGCCAGCAGCTCTCCCGGGACACCTTCCTACGAGCAGTACTTC. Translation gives CASSSPGTPSYEQYF.